A selection of T cell receptor beta chains follows, all from one sample in a study of blood T cell repertoires in COVID-19. Measured with immunoSEQ multiplex PCR; TCRdb has only the in-frame clones, and not every one. The table includes under 450,000 clones, approximately 89% detected once. The sample consisted of peripheral blood. These receptors were taken from a woman between 45 and 65 years old with COVID-19, enrolled during active disease. Both conserved end residues are part of each CDR3. A D gene is named only where the DNA matches it firmly. Clone size is shown for a subset of rows, as once, few, many or a class of expanded clone.

D gene,J gene,V gene,clone size,CDR3 DNA,CDR3 protein
TRBD1,TRBJ1-2,TRBV2,-,TGTGCCAGAGAGTCGGACAGGGGGGCTGGCTACACCTTC,CARESDRGAGYTF
TRBD2,TRBJ2-7,TRBV27,-,TGTGCCAGCAGTTTTATAATCCGCAGCGGGGGTTTCTACGAGCAGTACTTC,CASSFIIRSGGFYEQYF
-,TRBJ1-5,TRBV6-1,-,TGTGCCAGCAGTGATCCAGGGGCCCCCCAGCATTTT,CASSDPGAPQHF
-,TRBJ2-5,TRBV24-1,-,TGTGCCACCAGTGGAGGGCTTCAAGAGACCCAGTACTTC,CATSGGLQETQYF
TRBD2,TRBJ2-3,TRBV7-2,-,TGTGCCAGCAGCTTCAGCGGGGGGGCAGATACGCAGTATTTT,CASSFSGGADTQYF
-,TRBJ2-7,TRBV5-4,-,TGTGCCAGCAGCTTGAAGTTAGACAGTATCGTTTCCTACGAGCAGTACTTC,CASSLKLDSIVSYEQYF
TRBD2,TRBJ2-1,TRBV5-1,-,TGCGCCAGCACCGCAGACTTAGCGGGGGGCAGTAAGAATGAGCAGTTCTTC,CASTADLAGGSKNEQFF
-,TRBJ2-7,TRBV18,-,TGTGCCAGCTCCCTCACCCGCGACGAGCAGTACTTC,CASSLTRDEQYF
TRBD2,TRBJ2-6,TRBV3-1/TRBV3-2,-,TGTGCCAGCAGTCAGCTGGGGCGGGGGGCCTCTGGGGCCAACGTCCTGACTTTC,CASSQLGRGASGANVLTF
-,TRBJ1-5,TRBV6-5,-,TGTGCCAGCAGTTACAGCAGCAATCAGCCCCAGCATTTT,CASSYSSNQPQHF
TRBD2,TRBJ2-1,TRBV5-6,-,TGTGCCAGCAGCGTAAGCGGGGGGGGCTACAATGAGCAGTTCTTC,CASSVSGGGYNEQFF
-,TRBJ2-7,TRBV3-1/TRBV3-2,-,TGTGCCAGCAGCCAAGTAGGCGGCCTTGAGCAGTACTTC,CASSQVGGLEQYF
-,TRBJ2-7,TRBV2,once,TGTGCCAGCAAGGCGCCGGGTTCCTACGAGCAGTACTTC,CASKAPGSYEQYF
-,TRBJ1-5,TRBV7-8,-,TGTGCCAGCAGCTTCTTATATAGCAATCAGCCCCAGCATTTT,CASSFLYSNQPQHF
-,TRBJ1-2,TRBV24-1,-,TGTGCCACCAGTGATTCCCGCCAGGGCCGTTACTATGGCTACACCTTC,CATSDSRQGRYYGYTF